This T cell receptor (beta chain) was recorded in a study of blood T cell repertoires in COVID-19. Study-level information: Italy, Spain and the United States were the sources of the convalescent and acute COVID-19 samples.

The CDR3 runs 16 residues. Unmatched junction bases numbered 12, after V lost 5 bases and J lost 1 base. CDR1 and CDR2 from the germline V gene are SGHRS and YFSETQ. Clones were read by immunoSEQ multiplex PCR, and TCRdb kept only the in-frame ones, dropping some. The repertoire consists of about 47,000 clones, with roughly nine tenths occurring once and the leading ten covering 6.4%. The clonotype was recovered from a man between 70 and 80 years old with active COVID-19. Sequencing was done on a sample of peripheral blood. The genes are TRBV5-1 and TRBJ2-7; TRBD1 agrees at 7 bases. CDR3 nucleotide sequence: TGCGCCAGCAGAGGCGGTGGACAGGATACATCCTACGAGCAGTACTTC. It yields the protein CASRGGGQDTSYEQYF. The variable domain in full, completed from reference TRBV5-1 and TRBJ2-7, reads KAGVTQTPRYLIKTRGQQVTLSCSPISGHRSVSWYQQTPGQGLQFLFEYFSETQRNKGNFPGRFSGRQFSNSRSEMNVSTLELGDSALYLCASRGGGQDTSYEQYFGPGTRLTVT.